Given below is one TCR beta chain in context. Its antigen is as yet unknown. The ends were cut back, 5 bases at V and 4 bases at J, with 5 bases in the middle. The CDR3 totals 10 residues. Germline V gene lookup returns CDR1 GTSNPN and CDR2 SVGIG (reference sequence). Sequencing was performed with immunoSEQ multiplex PCR; in TCRdb, only in-frame clones are kept and a portion is missing. The sample holds 70,000 to 80,000 clones, just under 85% seen once. Time point of the sample: pretreatment peripheral blood. These data are taken from a study of PD-L1 blockade in urothelial cancer. Findings of the study overall: Pretreatment peripheral blood TCR clonality that fell below the median predicted better survival among the patients studied.

This chain joins TRBV30 and TRBJ2-5; no reliable D call. The specimen comprised PBMCs, sampled around atezolizumab (anti-PD-L1) treatment. The origin of this receptor is a man aged 35 to 55 with urothelial cancer. CDR3 amino acids: CAWGRETQYF. The DNA of the CDR3 is TGTGCCTGGGGTAGAGAGACCCAGTACTTC. Based on the CDR3 plus reference TRBV30 and TRBJ2-5, the full variable domain is SQTIHQWPATLVQPVGSPLSLECTVEGTSNPNLYWYRQAAGRGLQLLFYSVGIGQISSEVPQNLSASRPQDRQFILSSKKLLLSDSGFYLCAWGRETQYFGPGTRLLVL.